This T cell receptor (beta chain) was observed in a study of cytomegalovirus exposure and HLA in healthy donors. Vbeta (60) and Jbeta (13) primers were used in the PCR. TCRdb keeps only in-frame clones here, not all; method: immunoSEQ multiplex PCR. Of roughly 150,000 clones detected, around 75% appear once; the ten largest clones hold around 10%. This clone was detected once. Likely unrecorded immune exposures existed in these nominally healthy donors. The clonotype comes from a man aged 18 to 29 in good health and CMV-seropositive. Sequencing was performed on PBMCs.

CDR3: CASSMIGGGDGYTF. The CDR3 DNA sequence: TGTGCCAGTAGTATGATAGGAGGGGGCGACGGCTACACCTTC. This chain links TRBV19 with TRBJ1-2; 7 bases are a match to TRBD1. J was trimmed by 8 bases and V by 3 bases; bases with no gene match: 9. Germline-derived CDR1 and CDR2 are LNHDA and SQIVND (reference sequence). The CDR3 is 14 amino acids.